Each of the 8 T cell receptor beta chains below was sequenced from the same sample in a study of cytomegalovirus exposure and HLA in healthy donors. The PCR used 60 Vbeta and 13 Jbeta primers. Measured with immunoSEQ multiplex PCR; TCRdb has only the in-frame clones, and not every one. The top ten hold about 3.5% of the sample, which has over 75,000 clones, 79% seen once. Sequences were obtained from PBMCs. The source is a male donor in good health and CMV-seropositive.

A few counts support this clone. This chain joins TRBV11-3 and TRBJ2-7; unclear D gene. There are 11 residues in the CDR3. Trimming left V 2 bases short and J 6 bases short, with 5 bases between. Germline CDR1 is SGHNT and CDR2 is YENEEA. For the CDR3, the DNA is TGTGCCAGCAGCTTATTCTTCGAGCAGTACTTC. Residues: CASSLFFEQYF.

This chain connects TRBV18 to TRBJ1-5; TRBD1 agrees at 8 bases. The CDR3 is 15 residues long. Trimming removed 1 base from V and 5 bases from J; junction bases left unmatched: 4. CDR1 is KGHSH and CDR2 is LQKENI in the germline V gene. In nucleotides, the CDR3 is TGTGCCAGCTCACCACGGACAGGGTCGGATCAGCCCCAGCATTTT. Amino acids: CASSPRTGSDQPQHF.

This chain connects TRBV5-4 to TRBJ1-5, with D unclear. CDR1 and CDR2 (germline): SGHNT, YYREEE (reference sequence). The length of the CDR3 is 13 residues. The V end lost 0 bases, the J end lost 9 bases, and 10 bases lay between the germline ends. The CDR3 DNA reads as TGTGCCAGCAGCTTGGCCCCGGGAGGGCCCCAGCATTTT. Translated: CASSLAPGGPQHF.

The DNA for the CDR3 is TGTGCCAGTAGTATTAGGGAGCGAAGTGAGCAGTTCTTC. This translates into CASSIRERSEQFF. The rearrangement joins TRBV19 to TRBJ2-1; D may be TRBD2 (5 bases). The CDR3 is made up of 13 amino acids. CDR1 and CDR2 (germline): LNHDA, SQIVND (reference sequence). Trimming took 3 bases from V and 9 from J, leaving 12 bases between them.

The chain has TRBV6-5 and TRBJ1-2; TRBD1 is a possible D gene (5 bases). V gave up 6 bases and J gave up 0 bases, with 8 bases separating them. CDR1 MNHEY and CDR2 SVGAGI come from the germline V gene. There are 13 residues in the CDR3. The CDR3 is CASRPQANYGYTF. The DNA of the CDR3 is TGTGCCAGCAGACCACAGGCTAACTATGGCTACACCTTC.

The chain has TRBV7-2 and TRBJ2-7; possibly TRBD2 for D (7 bases). Looked up from germline, CDR1 is SGHTA and CDR2 is FQGNSA. The germline V and J ends were trimmed by 5 bases and 2 bases, with 22 bases remaining between them. The CDR3 contains 17 residues. The CDR3: CASSPYLDGGPTYEQYF. The CDR3 region has the DNA TGTGCCAGCAGCCCCTATCTAGACGGGGGGCCGACCTACGAGCAGTACTTC.

J is TRBJ2-2 and V is TRBV5-8, with TRBD1 matching over 9 bases. V shed 3 bases and J 7 bases; nucleotides not matched to a gene: 4. The CDR3 covers 14 residues. Germline V gene lookup returns CDR1 SGHTS and CDR2 YDEGEE. CDR3 region: CASSWTGEGGELFF. In nucleotides, the CDR3 is TGTGCCAGCAGCTGGACAGGGGAAGGCGGGGAGCTGTTTTTT.

This sequence joins TRBV4-2 and TRBJ1-2; a possible D gene is TRBD1 (5 bases). The CDR3 extends over 15 amino acids. Germline lookup yields CDR1 LGHNA and CDR2 YNFKEQ. V lost 0 bases to trimming and J lost 2 bases, with 10 bases between them. The CDR3 bases are TGTGCCAGCAGCCAAGATAGGGGCAGCAACTATGGCTACACCTTC. Encoded protein: CASSQDRGSNYGYTF.